This T cell receptor (beta chain) was recovered during a study of Graves' ophthalmopathy and Graves' hyperthyroidism. Study findings and constraints: Discrimination between ophthalmopathy and stable hyperthyroidism by a 13-signature model showed 87.88% sensitivity and roughly 80% specificity.

This clonotype was counted many times. The antigen remains unidentified. Excluded were patients with other autoimmune diseases, uncontrolled infections, pregnancy or lactation. The CDR3 spans 15 residues. Germline lookup yields CDR1 DFQATT and CDR2 SNEGSKA (reference sequence). The J segment lost 4 bases and the V segment lost 6 bases, leaving 12 bases of the junction unmatched. Researchers took RNA transcripts and amplified TCR beta CDR3 regions from them. An initial RT-PCR round employing HTBI primers preceded a second-round multiplex PCR. Each CDR3 protein is one row after TCRdb ran MiXCR on the multiplex PCR reads. The sample has approximately 500,000 distinct CDR3 sequences; approximately 15% are singletons.

Sample: blood. The V and J genes are TRBV20-1 and TRBJ1-5; 7 bases match TRBD1. The clonotype originates from a woman aged 25-40 years with Graves' ophthalmopathy. Here the CDR3 reads CSADRVQGENQPQHF. The CDR3 DNA is TGCAGTGCCGATCGTGTTCAGGGGGAGAATCAGCCCCAGCATTTT.